This T cell receptor (beta chain) was observed in a study of shared clonotypes between healthy human individuals. As for the study in general: Each donor had three CD4 naive, three CD4 memory, two CD8 naive and one CD8 memory plate. Findings of the study overall: Some naive CD4 clonotypes, around 5%, turned up in common across several donors.

Repertoires were generated with immunoSEQ multiplex PCR, while TCRdb's copy carries only in-frame clones and drops some. The sample has 1.5 million to 2.5 million clones; about 95% are singletons. Germline CDR1 reads SEHNR; CDR2 reads FQNEAQ (reference sequence). The CDR3 runs to 12 residues. V was shortened by 5 bases and J by 5 bases, with 7 bases between the two germline ends. CD45RO negativity and positive selection for CCR7 defined naive CD8 cells, a population that excluded terminally differentiated effector memory CD45RA+ cells. As concerns this clone: What it recognizes is unknown. Other DNA sequences within the sample encode an identical CDR3.

The V call is TRBV7-9, the J call TRBJ1-5; D call uncertain. The specimen was naive CD8+ T cells sorted from blood. This clonotype was sampled from a man in his late teens or twenties in good health. In nucleotides, the CDR3 is TGTGCCAGCAGCCTTCTCGATCAGCCCCAGCATTTT. Amino acids: CASSLLDQPQHF.